These 20 T cell receptor beta chains originate from one sample sequenced in a study of blood T cells in healthy people across ages. Sample-barcoded 5' priming and a J-beta primer mix drove a second PCR of roughly 7 to 11 cycles. TCRdb reprocessed the 5' RACE reads via MiXCR and lists one record per CDR3 protein. The repertoire has roughly 1,300,000 distinct CDR3 sequences, approximately 59% of them found once; the top ten carry more than 6%. The sequencing sample was made of blood. The receptor source for this set is a man in his late teens or twenties in good health.

This clonotype is a singleton in its sample. The J gene is TRBJ1-1, the V gene TRBV6-5; TRBD1 is a possible D gene (5 bases). Germline CDR1 and CDR2: MNHEY and SVGAGI. The CDR3 covers 13 residues. V was cut by 2 bases and J by 7 bases, with 11 bases left in between. The CDR3 spells CASSYRTRNEAFF. As DNA, the CDR3 is TGTGCCAGCAGTTACCGGACAAGAAATGAAGCTTTCTTT.

The rearrangement uses TRBV4-1 and TRBJ1-1; D might be TRBD1 (5 bases). Trimming took off 4 bases at V and 4 bases at J, with 10 bases between the two ends. Germline CDR1 MGHRA, CDR2 YSYEKL. The CDR3 contains 13 residues. The CDR3 nucleotides read TGCGCCAGCAGCCCAGCGGGGGTCACTGAAGCTTTCTTT. It yields the protein CASSPAGVTEAFF.

This clonotype was found a few times. V and J are TRBV20-1 and TRBJ1-1; 10 nucleotides match TRBD1. The germline V gene has CDR1 DFQATT and CDR2 SNEGSKA (reference sequence). The V and J ends lost 6 bases and 4 bases, in that order; junction bases with no gene match: 8. This CDR3 spans 14 amino acids. DNA for the CDR3: TGCAGTGCAAGGGACAGGGGACGCGGCACTGAAGCTTTCTTT. It codes for CSARDRGRGTEAFF.

This clonotype showed up just once. J is TRBJ2-4 and V is TRBV4-1; 7 positions match TRBD2. CDR1 is MGHRA, CDR2 YSYEKL, per germline. V shed 1 base, J shed 0 bases, and the junction held 6 bases outside the gene matches. This CDR3 is built from 17 residues. CDR3 DNA sequence: TGCGCCAGCAGCCAAGGGCTAGCGGTGGGAGCCAAAAACATTCAGTACTTC. Translating it yields CASSQGLAVGAKNIQYF.

The chain links TRBV4-1 to TRBJ1-1; maybe TRBD1 (5 bases). Trimming cost V 6 bases and J 3 bases, with 8 bases left between them. CDR3 size: 12 residues. Germline values: CDR1 MGHRA, CDR2 YSYEKL. The CDR3 DNA follows: TGCGCCAGCAGAGAGGGGTACACTGAAGCTTTCTTT. Amino acids: CASREGYTEAFF.

This clonotype appeared once. The rearrangement joins TRBV6-6 to TRBJ2-5; D remains ambiguous. The J call may be faulty, since TRBJ2-7 better matches the DNA end. The CDR3 consists of 16 residues. Germline assignment: CDR1 MNHNY and CDR2 SVGAGI (reference sequence). The CDR3 sequence: CASSHVLSGFSYEQYF. The CDR3 DNA reads as TGTGCCAGCAGTCACGTACTTTCTGGGTTTTCCTACGAGCAGTACTTC.

The chain recombines TRBV7-6 with TRBJ1-4, with a tentative D call TRBD1 (5 bases). Germline CDR1 is SGHVS and CDR2 is FNYEAQ. The CDR3 has 14 amino acids. The V and J ends lost 2 bases and 8 bases respectively, with 12 bases between them. This CDR3 is CASSLWGSEEKLFF. The CDR3 coding sequence is TGTGCCAGCAGCTTATGGGGGTCTGAGGAAAAACTGTTTTTT. The whole variable domain, filled in from reference TRBV7-6 and TRBJ1-4, reads GAGVSQSPRYKVTKRGQDVALRCDPISGHVSLYWYRQALGQGPEFLTYFNYEAQQDKSGLPNDRFSAERPEGSISTLTIQRTEQRDSAMYRCASSLWGSEEKLFFGSGTQLSVL.

This clonotype was seen a handful of times. CDR3 protein: CASSLNPLYEQYF. CDR3 nucleotides: TGCGCCAGCAGCCTAAACCCCCTCTACGAGCAGTACTTC. This chain connects TRBV4-1 to TRBJ2-4; no clear D. Matching the DNA end better, TRBJ2-7 makes the J call doubtful. Per the germline V gene, CDR1 is MGHRA and CDR2 is YSYEKL. The CDR3 extends over 13 amino acids.

As concerns this clonotype: At one end, the junction sequence differs from germline, possibly due to a read error. The rearrangement links TRBV20-1 to TRBJ2-3; D call uncertain. Germline loops: CDR1 DFQATT, CDR2 SNEGSKA (reference sequence). This CDR3 comprises 14 residues. In DNA form, the CDR3 reads TGCAGTGCCAGAGAGGTTGGTGGGGATACCACGCAGTATTTT. The encoded protein is CSAREVGGDTTQYF.

J is TRBJ2-1 and V is TRBV5-1, with 12 bases aligning to TRBD2. The CDR3 length is 16 residues. The germline V gene encodes CDR1 SGHRS and CDR2 YFSETQ. The trim removed 4 bases at V and 6 bases at J, leaving 8 bases unmatched. The CDR3 DNA follows: TGCGCCAGCAGCCGGGCGCCTAGCGGGAGGGCCAATGAGCAGTTCTTC. Translated: CASSRAPSGRANEQFF.

This clonotype came up a few times. A junction boundary mismatches the germline segment, possibly from a read error. The rearrangement uses TRBV6-2 or TRBV6-3 and TRBJ2-5; the D is unclear. The J call is in doubt because the DNA end fits TRBJ2-7 better. The germline gives CDR1 MNHEY, CDR2 SVGEGT. The CDR3 totals 12 residues. The CDR3 is CASSNSYYEQYF. DNA of the CDR3: TGTGCCAGCAGTAACTCTTACTACGAGCAGTACTTC.

The chain couples TRBV5-1 to TRBJ1-1; D unclear. Per germline, CDR1 SGHRS and CDR2 YFSETQ. The CDR3 length is 13 residues. Deletions cut 0 bases from V and 5 bases from J, with 8 bases between. The CDR3 is CASSLGGTTEAFF. The CDR3 bases are TGCGCCAGCAGCTTGGGGGGAACGACTGAAGCTTTCTTT.

This clonotype was observed a single time. This chain links TRBV12-3 or TRBV12-4 with TRBJ2-3, with D possibly being TRBD2 (5 bases). The CDR3 is 17 amino acids. V was shortened by 5 bases and J by 2 bases, with 20 bases between the two germline ends. CDR3 amino acids: CASSPDRAGGLTDTQYF. CDR3 bases: TGTGCCAGCAGTCCCGACCGGGCCGGCGGACTCACAGATACGCAGTATTTT.

This clonotype was seen a few times. The V gene is TRBV6-5, the J gene TRBJ2-7; D perhaps matches TRBD1 (5 bases). The CDR3 sequence is 14 residues long. CDR1 and CDR2 from the germline V gene are MNHEY and SVGAGI. V lost 0 bases and J 4 bases, leaving 10 bases between the germline ends. The CDR3 DNA is TGTGCCAGCAGTTACTCGAGTGGGGCTTACGAGCAGTACTTC. Translating it yields CASSYSSGAYEQYF.

Only a few counts were recorded for this clonotype. The chain joins TRBV4-2 to TRBJ2-5; D call uncertain. The germline CDR1 and CDR2 sequences are LGHNA and YNFKEQ. V lost 1 base, J lost 1 base, and 7 bases lay in between. This CDR3 is 14 amino acids long. CDR3 in DNA: TGTGCCAGCAGCCAAGTATACCTCCAAGAGACCCAGTACTTC. Translation: CASSQVYLQETQYF.

In its sample, this clonotype was seen a few times. The genes are TRBV6-5 and TRBJ2-1; the D gene is possibly TRBD2 (6 bases). Germline CDR1 and CDR2: MNHEY and SVGAGI. V lost 6 bases, J lost 7 bases, and 13 bases lay in between. The CDR3 sequence is 13 residues long. This chain's CDR3 is CASRRSAGNEQFF. As DNA, the CDR3 is TGTGCCAGCAGACGCAGTGCGGGAAATGAGCAGTTCTTC.

The chain links TRBV27 to TRBJ1-2; perhaps D is TRBD1 or TRBD2 (5 bases each). The end of the DNA fits TRBJ2-7 better, so the J call may be wrong. The CDR3 consists of 16 residues. Germline CDR1 and CDR2: MNHEY and SMNVEV (reference sequence). The CDR3 bases are TGTGCCAGCAGTCCGCATCCGGGACCGTCCATTGACGAGCAGTACTTC. Its translation: CASSPHPGPSIDEQYF.

The chain joins TRBV4-1 to TRBJ2-3; D may be TRBD1 (5 bases). This CDR3 is built from 13 residues. Germline CDR1 MGHRA, CDR2 YSYEKL. The V end lost 1 base, the J end lost 12 bases, and 14 bases lay between the germline ends. The CDR3 DNA is TGCGCCAGCAGCCAAGCTGGCGTTCAGGGACAGTATTTT. Amino acid sequence: CASSQAGVQGQYF.

The sample holds one count of this clonotype. The genes are TRBV28 and TRBJ1-2; 7 bases are shared with TRBD1. V lost 6 bases and J lost 1; bases outside the gene matches: 14. The CDR3 has 17 residues. Germline CDR1 reads MDHEN; CDR2 reads SYDVKM. In DNA form, the CDR3 reads TGTGCCAGCAGCCAGGGTGGGACAGTGACCTTTAACTATGGCTACACCTTC. Translation gives CASSQGGTVTFNYGYTF.

V is TRBV7-2 and J is TRBJ2-2, with D perhaps TRBD1 or TRBD2 (5 bases each). Germline CDR1 reads SGHTA; CDR2 reads FQGNSA. There are 14 residues in the CDR3. Trimming stripped 5 bases from V and 4 bases from J, with 11 bases between. CDR3 coding DNA: TGTGCCAGCAGCCGGCATGGGGGCACCGGGGAGCTGTTTTTT. It translates to CASSRHGGTGELFF. Combining the CDR3 with reference TRBV7-2 and TRBJ2-2 gives the whole variable domain GAGVSQSPSNKVTEKGKDVELRCDPISGHTALYWYRQSLGQGLEFLIYFQGNSAPDKSGLPSDRFSAERTGGSVSTLTIQRTQQEDSAVYLCASSRHGGTGELFFGEGSRLTVL.